A single sample gave rise to the 3 T cell receptor beta chains below, sequenced in a study of cytomegalovirus exposure and HLA in healthy donors. TCRdb's table, derived via immunoSEQ multiplex PCR, lists solely in-frame clones and lacks some. The table records 300,000 to 400,000 clones, around 90% of them present only once. The sample comprised PBMCs. These receptor sequences come from a man aged 25 to 45 in good health and CMV-seronegative.

The rearrangement links TRBV28 to TRBJ2-7; tentative D call: TRBD1 (6 bases). This CDR3 contains 15 residues. The germline gives CDR1 MDHEN, CDR2 SYDVKM. The germline V and J ends were trimmed by 2 bases and 3 bases, with 14 bases remaining between them. The CDR3 bases are TGTGCCAGCAGTTTAGAGGGACACCTTAACTACGAGCAGTACTTC. It is translated as CASSLEGHLNYEQYF.

This rearrangement joins TRBV5-4 to TRBJ1-2; no clear D gene. Germline V gene lookup returns CDR1 SGHNT and CDR2 YYREEE (reference sequence). V was shortened by 3 bases and J by 5 bases, with 8 bases between the two germline ends. The CDR3 has 12 residues. The CDR3 nucleotides read TGTGCCAGCAGCTCCTCTCGGTATGGCTACACCTTC. Protein product: CASSSSRYGYTF.

This clone has ten or more counts. The rearrangement links TRBV4-1 to TRBJ1-1, with D unresolved. The ends were cut back, 0 bases at V and 0 bases at J, with 5 bases in the middle. Germline-derived CDR1 and CDR2 are MGHRA and YSYEKL. The CDR3 has 14 amino acids. The CDR3 region has the DNA TGCGCCAGCAGCCAAGAGAGAGTGAACACTGAAGCTTTCTTT. Its protein product is CASSQERVNTEAFF.